A single TCR beta chain is shown here with its context. The data originate from a study of blood T cell repertoires in COVID-19. Looking at the study overall: COVID-19 samples from acute and convalescent phases originated in the United States, Italy and Spain.

Original processing methods: The assay estimated nucleated cells by amplifying reference gene primers. Sequencing used immunoSEQ multiplex PCR; TCRdb keeps in-frame clones, though not all of them. V, J and clone size are taken as reported in that table, and D and trimming were inferred from the DNA itself. The sample has around 430,000 clones, 80% to 90% seen once. Deletions cut 4 bases from V and 1 base from J, with 9 bases between. The CDR3 covers 13 residues. From germline, CDR1 is SGHDT and CDR2 YYEEEE. In terms of age and location, participants ranged from about 18 to 90 years and lived in about 25 US areas.

This chain uses TRBV5-6 with TRBJ2-7; a possible D gene is TRBD1 (6 bases). The TCR originated in a woman between 45 and 65 years old who had recovered from COVID-19. The sample comprised PBMCs or T cells enriched from blood (not recorded which). The CDR3 spells CASSRQASYEQYF. In DNA, the CDR3 is TGTGCCAGCAGCCGACAGGCTTCCTACGAGCAGTACTTC.